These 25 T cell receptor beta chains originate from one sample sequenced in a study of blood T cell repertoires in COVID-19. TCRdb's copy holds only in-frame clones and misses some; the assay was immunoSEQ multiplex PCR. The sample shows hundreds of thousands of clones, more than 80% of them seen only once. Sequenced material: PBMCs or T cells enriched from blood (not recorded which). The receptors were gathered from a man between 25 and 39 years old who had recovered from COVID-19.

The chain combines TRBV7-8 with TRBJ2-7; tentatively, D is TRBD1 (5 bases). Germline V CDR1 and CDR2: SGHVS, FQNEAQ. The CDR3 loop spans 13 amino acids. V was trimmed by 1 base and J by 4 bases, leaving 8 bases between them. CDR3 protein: CASSLVSGYEQYF. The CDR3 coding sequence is TGTGCCAGCAGCTTAGTCTCAGGGTACGAGCAGTACTTC.

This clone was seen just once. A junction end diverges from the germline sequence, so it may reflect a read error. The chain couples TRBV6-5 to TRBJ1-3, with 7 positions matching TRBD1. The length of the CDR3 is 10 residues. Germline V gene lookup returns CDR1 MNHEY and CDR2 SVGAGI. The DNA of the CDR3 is TGTGCCAGCAGCTCCGGGACAGCTCATTTT. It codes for CASSSGTAHF.

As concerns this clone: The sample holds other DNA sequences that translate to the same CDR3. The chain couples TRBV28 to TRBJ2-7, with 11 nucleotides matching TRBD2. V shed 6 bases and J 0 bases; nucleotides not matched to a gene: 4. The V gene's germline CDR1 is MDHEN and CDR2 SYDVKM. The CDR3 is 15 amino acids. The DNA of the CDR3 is TGTGCCAGCAGCCCCGGACTAGCGGGCTCCTACGAGCAGTACTTC. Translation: CASSPGLAGSYEQYF. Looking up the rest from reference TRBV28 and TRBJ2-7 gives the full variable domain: DVKVTQSSRYLVKRTGEKVFLECVQDMDHENMFWYRQDPGLGLRLIYFSYDVKMKEKGDIPEGYSVSREKKERFSLILESASTNQTSMYLCASSPGLAGSYEQYFGPGTRLTVT.

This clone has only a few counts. CDR3 sequence reads: CASSPPVGTGDEKLFF. CDR3 in DNA: TGTGCCAGCTCACCACCGGTCGGGACAGGGGATGAAAAACTGTTTTTT. This rearrangement joins TRBV18 to TRBJ1-4; 10 bases fit TRBD1. V dropped 0 bases and J dropped 6; count of bases not matched to a gene: 4. This CDR3 region has 16 residues. CDR1 and CDR2 (germline): KGHSH, LQKENI.

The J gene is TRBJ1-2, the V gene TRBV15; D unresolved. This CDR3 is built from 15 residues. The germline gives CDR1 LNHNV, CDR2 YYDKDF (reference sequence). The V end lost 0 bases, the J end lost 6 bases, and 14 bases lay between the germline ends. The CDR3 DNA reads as TGTGCCACCAGCAGAGATTTGAGGCCTATCCATGGCTACACCTTC. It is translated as CATSRDLRPIHGYTF.

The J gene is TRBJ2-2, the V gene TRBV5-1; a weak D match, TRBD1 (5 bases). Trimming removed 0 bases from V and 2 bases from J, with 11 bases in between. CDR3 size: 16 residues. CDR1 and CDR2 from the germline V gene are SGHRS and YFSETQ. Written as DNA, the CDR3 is TGCGCCAGCAGCTTGGAAGGGGTCGGAAACACCGGGGAGCTGTTTTTT. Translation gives CASSLEGVGNTGELFF. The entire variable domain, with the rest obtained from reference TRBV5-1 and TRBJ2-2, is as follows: KAGVTQTPRYLIKTRGQQVTLSCSPISGHRSVSWYQQTPGQGLQFLFEYFSETQRNKGNFPGRFSGRQFSNSRSEMNVSTLELGDSALYLCASSLEGVGNTGELFFGEGSRLTVL.

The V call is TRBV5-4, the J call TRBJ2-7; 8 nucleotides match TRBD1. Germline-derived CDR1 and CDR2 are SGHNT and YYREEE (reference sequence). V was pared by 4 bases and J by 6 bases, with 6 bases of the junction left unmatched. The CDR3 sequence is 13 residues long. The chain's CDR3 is CASSPPTGVEQYF. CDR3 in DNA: TGTGCCAGCAGCCCCCCGACAGGGGTCGAGCAGTACTTC.

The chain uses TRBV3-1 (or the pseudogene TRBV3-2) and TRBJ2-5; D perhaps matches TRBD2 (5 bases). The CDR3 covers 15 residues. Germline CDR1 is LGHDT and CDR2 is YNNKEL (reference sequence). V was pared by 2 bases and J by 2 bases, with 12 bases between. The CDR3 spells CASSQHGVLQETQYF. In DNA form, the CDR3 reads TGTGCCAGCAGCCAACACGGGGTCCTACAAGAGACCCAGTACTTC.

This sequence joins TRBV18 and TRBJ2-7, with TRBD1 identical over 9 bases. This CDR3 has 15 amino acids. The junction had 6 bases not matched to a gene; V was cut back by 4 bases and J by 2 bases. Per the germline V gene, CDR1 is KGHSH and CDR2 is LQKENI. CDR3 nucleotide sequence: TGTGCCAGCTCACACCGGGACAGGGCAACCTACGAGCAGTACTTC. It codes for CASSHRDRATYEQYF.

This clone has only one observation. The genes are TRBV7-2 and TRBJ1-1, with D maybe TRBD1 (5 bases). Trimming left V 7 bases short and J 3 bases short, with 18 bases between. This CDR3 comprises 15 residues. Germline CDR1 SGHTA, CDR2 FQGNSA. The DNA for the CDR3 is TGTGCCAGCACTGCCCCGGGCAAAGGGGACACTGAAGCTTTCTTT. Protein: CASTAPGKGDTEAFF.

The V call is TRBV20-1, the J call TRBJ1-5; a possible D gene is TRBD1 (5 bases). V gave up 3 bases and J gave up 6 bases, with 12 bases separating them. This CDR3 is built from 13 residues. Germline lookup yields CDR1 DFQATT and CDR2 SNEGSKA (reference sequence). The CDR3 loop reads CSASNGGIQPQHF. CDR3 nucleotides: TGCAGTGCTAGTAACGGGGGGATTCAGCCCCAGCATTTT.

CDR3 DNA sequence: TGTGCCAGCAGTTTATCGGGAGTTGGCAATCAGCCCCAGCATTTT. Protein product: CASSLSGVGNQPQHF. The chain uses TRBV28 and TRBJ1-5; no firm D call. Trimming removed 1 base from V and 2 bases from J, with 9 bases in between. This CDR3 is built from 15 residues. CDR1 is MDHEN, CDR2 SYDVKM, per germline.

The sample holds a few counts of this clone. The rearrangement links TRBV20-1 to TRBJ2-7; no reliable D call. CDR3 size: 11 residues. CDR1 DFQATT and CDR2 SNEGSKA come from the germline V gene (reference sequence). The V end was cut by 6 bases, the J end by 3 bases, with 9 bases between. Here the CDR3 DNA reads TGCAGTGCCCTTAGGAGCTACGAGCAGTACTTC. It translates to CSALRSYEQYF.

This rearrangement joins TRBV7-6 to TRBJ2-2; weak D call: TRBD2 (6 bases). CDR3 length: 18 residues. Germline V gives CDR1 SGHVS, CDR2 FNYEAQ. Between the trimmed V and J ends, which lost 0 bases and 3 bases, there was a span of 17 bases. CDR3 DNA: TGTGCCAGCAGCTTAGCCCGTGGTGGGCGGGAATACACCGGGGAGCTGTTTTTT. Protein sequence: CASSLARGGREYTGELFF.

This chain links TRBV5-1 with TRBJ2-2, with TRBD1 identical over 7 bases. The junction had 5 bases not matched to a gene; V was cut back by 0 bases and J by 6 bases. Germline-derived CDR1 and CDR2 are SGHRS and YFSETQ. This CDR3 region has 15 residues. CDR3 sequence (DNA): TGCGCCAGCAGCTTGGAAATACAGGGGTCCGGGGAGCTGTTTTTT. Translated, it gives CASSLEIQGSGELFF.

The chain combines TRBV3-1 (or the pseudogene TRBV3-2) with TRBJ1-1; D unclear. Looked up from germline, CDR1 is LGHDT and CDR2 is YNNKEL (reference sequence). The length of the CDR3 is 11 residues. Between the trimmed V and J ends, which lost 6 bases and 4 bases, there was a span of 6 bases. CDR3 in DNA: TGTGCCAGCAGTAGACTCACTGAAGCTTTCTTT. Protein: CASSRLTEAFF.

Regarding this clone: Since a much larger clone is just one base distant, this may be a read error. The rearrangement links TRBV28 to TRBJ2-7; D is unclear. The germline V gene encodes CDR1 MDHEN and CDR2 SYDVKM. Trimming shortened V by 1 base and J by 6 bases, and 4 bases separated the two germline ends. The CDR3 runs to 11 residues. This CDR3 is CASSLFGEQYF. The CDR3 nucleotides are TGTGCCAGCAGTTTATTCGGCGAGCAGTACTTC.

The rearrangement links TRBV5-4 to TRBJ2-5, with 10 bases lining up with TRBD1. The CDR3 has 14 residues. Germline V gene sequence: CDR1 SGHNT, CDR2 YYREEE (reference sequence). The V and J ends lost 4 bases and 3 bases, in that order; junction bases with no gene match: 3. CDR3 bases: TGTGCCAGCAGCACAGGGACAGGGGAAGAGACCCAGTACTTC. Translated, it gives CASSTGTGEETQYF. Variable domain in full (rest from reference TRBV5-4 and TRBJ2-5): ETGVTQSPTHLIKTRGQQVTLRCSSQSGHNTVSWYQQALGQGPQFIFQYYREEENGRGNFPPRFSGLQFPNYSSELNVNALELDDSALYLCASSTGTGEETQYFGPGTRLLVL.

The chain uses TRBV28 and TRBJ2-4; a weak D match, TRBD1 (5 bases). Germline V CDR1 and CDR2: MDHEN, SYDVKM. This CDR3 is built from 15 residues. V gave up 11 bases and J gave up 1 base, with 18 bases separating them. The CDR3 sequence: CAGQTAGEAKNIQYF. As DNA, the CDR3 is TGTGCCGGACAAACAGCCGGTGAGGCCAAAAACATTCAGTACTTC.

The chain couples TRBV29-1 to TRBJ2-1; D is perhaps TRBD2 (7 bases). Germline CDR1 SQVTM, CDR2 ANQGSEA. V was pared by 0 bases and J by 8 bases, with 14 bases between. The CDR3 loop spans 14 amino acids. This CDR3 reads CSVEDRGGVHEQFF. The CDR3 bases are TGCAGCGTTGAAGATCGCGGGGGCGTGCATGAGCAGTTCTTC.

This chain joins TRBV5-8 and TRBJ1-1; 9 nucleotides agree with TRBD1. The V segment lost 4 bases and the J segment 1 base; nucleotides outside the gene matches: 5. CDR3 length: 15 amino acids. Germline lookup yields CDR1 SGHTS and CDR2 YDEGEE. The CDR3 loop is CASSRRTGANTEAFF. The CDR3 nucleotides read TGTGCCAGCAGCCGACGGACAGGGGCGAACACTGAAGCTTTCTTT.

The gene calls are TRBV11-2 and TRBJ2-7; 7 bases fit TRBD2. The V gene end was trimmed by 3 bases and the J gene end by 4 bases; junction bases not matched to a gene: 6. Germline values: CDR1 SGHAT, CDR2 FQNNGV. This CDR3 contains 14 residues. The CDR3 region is CASSLSGGRYEQYF. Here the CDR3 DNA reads TGTGCCAGCAGCTTGTCCGGGGGGAGGTACGAGCAGTACTTC.

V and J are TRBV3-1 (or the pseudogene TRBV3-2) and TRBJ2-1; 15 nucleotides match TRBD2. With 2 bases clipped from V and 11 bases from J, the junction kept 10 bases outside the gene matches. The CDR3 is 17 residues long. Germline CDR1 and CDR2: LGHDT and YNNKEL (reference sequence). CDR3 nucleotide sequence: TGTGCCAGCAGCCAACCAGTGGGGACTAGCGGGAGGAGGAAGCAGTTCTTC. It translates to CASSQPVGTSGRRKQFF.

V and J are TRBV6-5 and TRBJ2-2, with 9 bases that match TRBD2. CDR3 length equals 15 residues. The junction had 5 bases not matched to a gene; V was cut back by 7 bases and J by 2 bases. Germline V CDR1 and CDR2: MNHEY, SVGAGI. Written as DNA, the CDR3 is TGTGCCAGCAAAGTGACTAGCGGAAACACCGGGGAGCTGTTTTTT. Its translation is CASKVTSGNTGELFF.

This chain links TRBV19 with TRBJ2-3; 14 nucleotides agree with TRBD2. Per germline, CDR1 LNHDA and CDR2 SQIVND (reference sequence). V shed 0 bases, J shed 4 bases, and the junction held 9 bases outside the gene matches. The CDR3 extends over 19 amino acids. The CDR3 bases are TGTGCCAGTAGTATAGATCTACGCCAGGGACTAGCGGGGGCAGATACGCAGTATTTT. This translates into CASSIDLRQGLAGADTQYF. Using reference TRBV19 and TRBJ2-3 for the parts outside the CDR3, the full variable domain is DGGITQSPKYLFRKEGQNVTLSCEQNLNHDAMYWYRQDPGQGLRLIYYSQIVNDFQKGDIAEGYSVSREKKESFPLTVTSAQKNPTAFYLCASSIDLRQGLAGADTQYFGPGTRLTVL.